A selection of T cell receptor beta chains follows, all from one sample in a study of cytotoxic CD8 clonotypes in ibrutinib-treated CLL. Using immunoSEQ multiplex PCR, the repertoire was profiled, and TCRdb retains in-frame clones only, with some absent. The sample records 58,000 or so clones, roughly 57% being singletons. The specimen comprised PBMCs, sampled after 12 months of ibrutinib treatment. The receptors originated from a human donor with chronic lymphocytic leukemia. Both conserved end residues are part of each CDR3. The size of a clone is reported for some rows only, either as once, few or many, or as a class for expanded clones.

abundance | v_gene | CDR3aa
many | TRBV6-1 | CASSDWEREEKLFF
few | TRBV6-5 | CASSPRDRGREKLFF
- | TRBV27 | CASSLSGQETQYF
- | TRBV7-8 | CASSFSLMTVANTEAFF
- | TRBV10-2 | CASSPTNTEAFF
few | TRBV7-6 | CASSLAGGGPSTDTQYF
- | TRBV5-6 | CASSLNAGGIYTF
- | TRBV10-3 | CASTDPFSGNTIYF
- | TRBV30 | CAWSVRGGATNEKLFF
- | TRBV28 | CASYRDSYEQYF
few | TRBV5-1 | CASSQLQSNTEAFF
- | TRBV7-6 | CASSPRGHTYEQYF
few | TRBV10-3 | CAISEPQGFGTGELFF
- | TRBV5-1 | CASSFTRGYNEQFF
once | TRBV4-2 | CASSRGGPISGNTIYF
- | TRBV11-3 | CASSQGLAGAVHEQFF
- | TRBV28 | CASSLGLSGSYQETQYF
- | TRBV10-1 | CASSESASGGRGRYF
- | TRBV9 | CASSVAGRGNSPLHF
few | TRBV5-1 | CASSQRAFSNTGELFF
- | TRBV30 | CAWVRSGSSYEQYF
once | TRBV6-5 | CASSFQNEETQYF
once | TRBV18 | CASSPRGGALNTGELFF
once | TRBV7-9 | CASSNGRIEQYF
- | TRBV1 | CTSSPGFSYEQYF
- | TRBV6-5 | CASSYVGVGEKLFF
- | TRBV27 | CASSRDWTNTQYF
few | TRBV6-1 | CASSRTVNTEAFF
few | TRBV28 | CASSSPRGSSTDTQYF
- | TRBV21-1 | CASSLQTGRTGANVLTF
- | TRBV27 | CASSNITLYGTDTQYF
once | TRBV5-1 | CASSSDRTIGAQYF
once | TRBV5-1 | CASSFRVGGELFF
- | TRBV5-4 | CASSLADFPRETQYF
- | TRBV29-1 | CSVGDSLAGGPSNRADTQYF
- | TRBV6-5 | CASSYSTGSRETQYF
- | TRBV5-1 | CASSLGQGGDEKLFF
- | TRBV19 | CASTPRRDRGPSGANVLTF
few | TRBV18 | CASSLQGTLAKNIQYF
few | TRBV7-9 | CASSYAGAGRRDIQYF